At least ten counts were recorded for the clone carrying this T cell receptor (beta chain). Its target is unknown. These data originate in a study of regulatory T cells in long-lasting Graves disease. Study results and limitations: Sample size, which was small, may have reduced accuracy.

Time point reported: newly diagnosed GD, antithyroid drugs for less than 3 months. Making the TCR library involved RNA that had been extracted from PBMCs. Sequencing libraries for TCR beta were prepared with iRepertoire HTBI primers and Arm-PCR of CDR3 regions. Authors' data handling: The identification of 62 TRBV and roughly 15 TRBJ segments was made across samples. TCRdb analysed the multiplex PCR reads with MiXCR anew, one entry per CDR3 protein. The V and J calls here are based on TCRdb, not the publication. Among approximately 390,000 distinct CDR3 sequences listed, 16% were seen once. Per germline, CDR1 MDHEN and CDR2 SYDVKM. V lost 8 bases and J lost 3; bases outside the gene matches: 7. The CDR3 runs to 14 residues. The same data also contributed to another study, on T cells in Graves' hyperthyroidism and ophthalmopathy. Per that paper: Ophthalmopathy was model-predicted a median approximately six months pre-onset.

The chain couples TRBV28 to TRBJ2-3; 8 bases agree with TRBD2. The source of this sequence is a woman aged 18-29 years with Graves disease. The sample here was peripheral blood mononuclear cells (PBMCs), taken at new diagnosis, from a patient treated with antithyroid drugs. In nucleotides, the CDR3 is TGTGCCAGCGGCCCCCCGGGGGGGACAGATACGCAGTATTTT. This translates into CASGPPGGTDTQYF.